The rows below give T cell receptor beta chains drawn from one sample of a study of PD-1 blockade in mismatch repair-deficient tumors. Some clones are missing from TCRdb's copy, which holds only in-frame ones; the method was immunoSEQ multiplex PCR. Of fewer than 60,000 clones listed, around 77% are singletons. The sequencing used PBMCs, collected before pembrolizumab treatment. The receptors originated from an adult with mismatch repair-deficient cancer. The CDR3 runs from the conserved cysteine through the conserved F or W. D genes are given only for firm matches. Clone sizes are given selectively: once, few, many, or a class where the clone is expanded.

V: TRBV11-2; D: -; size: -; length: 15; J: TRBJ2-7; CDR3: CASSLTAGQSYEQYF; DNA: TGTGCCAGCAGCCTAACTGCGGGACAGTCCTACGAGCAGTACTTC
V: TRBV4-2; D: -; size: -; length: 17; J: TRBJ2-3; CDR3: CASSQTLGPQRGDTQYF; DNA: TGTGCCAGCAGCCAGACCCTCGGGCCGCAGAGGGGAGATACGCAGTATTTT
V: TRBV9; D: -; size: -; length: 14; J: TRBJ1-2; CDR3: CASSVGRGGYGYTF; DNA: TGTGCCAGCAGCGTGGGCAGGGGCGGGTATGGCTACACCTTC
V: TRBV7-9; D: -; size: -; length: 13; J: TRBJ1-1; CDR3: CASRRIRNVEAFF; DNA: TGTGCCAGCAGGAGAATCAGAAACGTTGAAGCTTTCTTT
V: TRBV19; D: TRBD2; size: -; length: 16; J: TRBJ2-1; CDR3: CASIPSGPRTYNEQFF; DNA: TGTGCCAGTATCCCTAGCGGGCCCAGGACGTACAATGAGCAGTTCTTC
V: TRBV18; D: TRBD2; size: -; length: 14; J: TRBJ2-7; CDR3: CASSPAGRAYEQYF; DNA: TGTGCCAGCTCGCCAGCGGGACGAGCCTACGAGCAGTACTTC
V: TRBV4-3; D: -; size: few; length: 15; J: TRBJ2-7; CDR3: CASSQDLSGYYEQYF; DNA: TGCGCCAGCAGCCAAGATCTGAGCGGATACTACGAGCAGTACTTC
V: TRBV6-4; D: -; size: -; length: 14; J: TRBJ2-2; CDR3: CASSPRGSIGELFF; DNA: TGTGCCAGCAGTCCACGGGGGTCAATCGGGGAGCTGTTTTTT
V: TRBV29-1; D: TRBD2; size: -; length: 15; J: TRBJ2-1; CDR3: CSVTRTSGDYNEQFF; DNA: TGCAGCGTCACCCGGACTAGCGGGGATTACAATGAGCAGTTCTTC
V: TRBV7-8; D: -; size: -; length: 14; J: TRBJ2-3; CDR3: CASSHPSGADTQYF; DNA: TGTGCCAGCAGCCATCCGTCCGGAGCCGATACGCAGTATTTT
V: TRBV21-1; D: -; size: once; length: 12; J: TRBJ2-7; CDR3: CASPNGNYEQYF; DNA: TGTGCCAGCCCTAACGGGAACTACGAGCAGTACTTC
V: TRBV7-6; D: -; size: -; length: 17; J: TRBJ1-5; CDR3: CASSSTSAGISNQPQHF; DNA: TGTGCCAGCAGCTCAACGTCTGCCGGCATTAGCAATCAGCCCCAGCATTTT
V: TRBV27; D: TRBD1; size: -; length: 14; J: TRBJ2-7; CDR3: CASRNRGSSYEQYF; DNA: TGTGCCAGCAGAAACAGGGGAAGCTCCTACGAGCAGTACTTC
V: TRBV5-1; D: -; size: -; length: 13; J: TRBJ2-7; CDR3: CASSLEGIYEQYF; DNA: TGCGCCAGCAGCTTGGAGGGAATCTACGAGCAGTACTTC
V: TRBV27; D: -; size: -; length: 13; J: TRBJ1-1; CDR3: CASRLGAATEAFF; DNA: TGTGCCAGCAGGTTGGGGGCCGCCACTGAAGCTTTCTTT
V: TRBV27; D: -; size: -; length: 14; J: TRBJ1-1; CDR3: CASSLIGRGSEAFF; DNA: TGTGCCAGCAGTTTGATTGGGAGGGGGTCTGAAGCTTTCTTT
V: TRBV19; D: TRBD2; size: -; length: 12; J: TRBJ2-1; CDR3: CASSPLAGEQFF; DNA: TGTGCCAGTAGTCCCCTAGCGGGAGAGCAGTTCTTC
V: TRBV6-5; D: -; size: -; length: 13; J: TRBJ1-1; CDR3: CASSYFKGTEAFF; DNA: TGTGCCAGCAGTTACTTCAAGGGGACTGAAGCTTTCTTT
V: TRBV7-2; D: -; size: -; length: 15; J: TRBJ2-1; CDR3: CASSSPELASNEQFF; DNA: TGTGCCAGCAGCTCCCCCGAGCTAGCGAGCAATGAGCAGTTCTTC
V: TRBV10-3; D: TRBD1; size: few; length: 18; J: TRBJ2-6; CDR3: CAISDEKYRGSGANVLTF; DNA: TGTGCCATCAGTGACGAGAAATACAGGGGATCTGGGGCCAACGTCCTGACTTTC
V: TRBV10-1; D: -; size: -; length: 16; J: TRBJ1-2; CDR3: CASRDRTGLGTYGYTF; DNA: TGCGCCAGCAGAGATAGAACAGGGTTAGGAACCTATGGCTACACCTTC
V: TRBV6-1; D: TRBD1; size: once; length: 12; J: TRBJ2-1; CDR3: CASRRQGSEQFF; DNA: TGTGCCAGCAGAAGACAGGGAAGTGAGCAGTTCTTC